This T cell receptor beta chain was sequenced in a study of T cells in Graves' hyperthyroidism and ophthalmopathy. Looking at the study overall: Before treatment of any kind, peripheral blood was taken at initial diagnosis.

Patients with uncontrolled infections, other autoimmune diseases, pregnancy or lactation were excluded. This clonotype was counted many times. The CDR3 runs to 17 residues. Germline lookup yields CDR1 ENHRY and CDR2 SYGVKD. V lost 3 bases and J lost 2; bases outside the gene matches: 10. Regions amplified from RNA transcripts were the TCR beta CDR3 regions. HTBI primers were the set used in a first-round RT-PCR of the TCR CDR3. MiXCR, run by TCRdb on the multiplex PCR reads, gives a single entry per CDR3 protein. The sample includes 400,000 to 500,000 distinct CDR3 sequences, around 15% of them seen just once.

This TCR was recovered from a man younger than 35 with Graves' ophthalmopathy. The V call is TRBV10-3, the J call TRBJ1-5, with 7 positions matching TRBD1. Sequenced sample: blood. The CDR3 loop is CAISDSSTGAGNQPQHF. The CDR3 DNA is TGTGCCATCAGTGACTCTAGTACAGGGGCTGGCAATCAGCCCCAGCATTTT.